A single sample is the source of the 24 T cell receptor beta chains below, sequenced in a study of T cell clusters in autoimmune cytopenias. TRB rearrangements were amplified by touch-down multiplex PCR with mixed TRB-A/B primers. From its re-call of the multiplex PCR reads, TCRdb lists each CDR3 protein once, without DNA. Recorded for this sample: more than 6,000 distinct CDR3 sequences. TRB amplification used approximately 250 ng of peripheral blood genomic DNA. The data were also submitted as part of a second study, on T cell repertoires in aging, cancer and after chemotherapy.

The material sequenced was peripheral blood. The source of these receptors is a human donor in good health.

This clonotype is medium-sized by frequency. The V gene is TRBV15, the J gene TRBJ1-2; TCRdb's D call, TRBD1, is unchecked because there is no DNA. The V gene's germline CDR1 is LNHNV and CDR2 YYDKDF (reference sequence). The CDR3 contains 14 residues. Here the CDR3 reads CATSRAPGSYGYTF.

CDR3 loop: CSAPGTGTNTEAFF. The chain is built from TRBV20-1 and TRBJ1-1; TCRdb outputs TRBD1, but without DNA this stays unchecked. This CDR3 contains 14 residues. Germline-derived CDR1 and CDR2 are DFQATT and SNEGSKA (reference sequence).

Judged by frequency, this clonotype is medium-sized. The V and J genes are TRBV6-2 or TRBV6-3 and TRBJ2-7. CDR1 is MNHEY and CDR2 is SVGEGT in the germline V gene. The CDR3 totals 12 residues. CDR3 sequence reads: CASRSKRYEQYF.

The CDR3 sequence: CATADRLYQPHHF. V is TRBV6-6 and J is TRBJ1-5; the D call from TCRdb, TRBD1, cannot be confirmed without DNA. Germline assignment: CDR1 MNHNY and CDR2 SVGAGI (reference sequence). The CDR3 consists of 13 residues.

This clonotype counts as medium-sized by frequency. The gene calls are TRBV30 and TRBJ1-5; TCRdb designates TRBD1, a call that cannot be tested without DNA. Germline values: CDR1 GTSNPN, CDR2 SVGIG (reference sequence). CDR3 size: 16 residues. CDR3 residues: CAWSVPGGDSNQPQHF. Supplemented by reference TRBV30 and TRBJ1-5, the full variable domain reads SQTIHQWPATLVQPVGSPLSLECTVEGTSNPNLYWYRQAAGRGLQLLFYSVGIGQISSEVPQNLSASRPQDRQFILSSKKLLLSDSGFYLCAWSVPGGDSNQPQHFGDGTRLSIL.

Measured by frequency, this clonotype is medium-sized. J is TRBJ2-6 and V is TRBV6-2 or TRBV6-3. Germline values: CDR1 MNHEY, CDR2 SVGEGT. The length of the CDR3 is 14 residues. The CDR3 sequence is CASTSTSGANVLTF.

The chain couples TRBV4-3 to TRBJ1-2. The CDR3 covers 14 residues. The germline CDR1 and CDR2 sequences are LGHNA and YSLEER. The CDR3 protein is CASSQEVAEGGYTF.

This clonotype is deemed medium-sized by its frequency. V usage is TRBV19 and J usage is TRBJ2-7; lacking DNA, the TRBD1 call made by TCRdb goes unchecked. Germline V gene lookup returns CDR1 LNHDA and CDR2 SQIVND (reference sequence). The CDR3 is made up of 12 amino acids. This CDR3 is CASSQQGYEQYF. The full variable domain, with the rest looked up from reference TRBV19 and TRBJ2-7, is DGGITQSPKYLFRKEGQNVTLSCEQNLNHDAMYWYRQDPGQGLRLIYYSQIVNDFQKGDIAEGYSVSREKKESFPLTVTSAQKNPTAFYLCASSQQGYEQYFGPGTRLTVT.

The chain combines TRBV27 with TRBJ1-3; as DNA is missing, the TRBD1 call by TCRdb cannot be tested. Germline CDR1 and CDR2: MNHEY and SMNVEV (reference sequence). This CDR3 contains 16 residues. CDR3 region: CASSETGRSSGNTIYF.

By frequency, this clonotype is medium-sized (0.01 to 0.1%). The chain combines TRBV6-2 or TRBV6-3 with TRBJ2-3. Germline V lookup: CDR1 MNHEY, CDR2 SVGEGT. The CDR3 has 12 residues. The CDR3 loop reads CASSPTTDTQYF.

The rearrangement links TRBV7-9 to TRBJ1-3. From germline, CDR1 is SEHNR and CDR2 FQNEAQ (reference sequence). The CDR3 extends over 12 amino acids. This CDR3 is CASSRHGDTIYF.

This chain connects TRBV7-2 to TRBJ2-1. CDR3 length: 14 amino acids. Germline V gene data show CDR1 as SGHTA and CDR2 as FQGNSA. This CDR3 reads CASSSGVTSNEQFF.

The V and J genes are TRBV7-2 and TRBJ2-3; TCRdb's assignment of TRBD1 cannot be checked, as there is no DNA. The CDR3 has 16 amino acids. Germline CDR1 SGHTA, CDR2 FQGNSA. This chain's CDR3 is CASSLTQGRVTDTQYF.

By frequency, this clonotype is medium-sized. V is TRBV6-5 and J is TRBJ1-6; as DNA is missing, the TRBD1 call by TCRdb cannot be tested. The CDR3 length is 13 residues. In germline, CDR1 is MNHEY, CDR2 SVGAGI. The CDR3 here is CASSPDRDSPLHF.

This clonotype shows up as medium-sized by frequency. The chain links TRBV20-1 to TRBJ1-5; TCRdb's assignment of TRBD1 cannot be checked, as there is no DNA. The CDR3 covers 14 residues. Looked up from germline, CDR1 is DFQATT and CDR2 is SNEGSKA (reference sequence). CDR3 sequence reads: CSAATGVSNQPQHF.

In terms of frequency, this clonotype is medium-sized. The chain combines TRBV6-2 or TRBV6-3 with TRBJ2-3; there is no DNA to check the TCRdb D call of TRBD1. This CDR3 comprises 17 residues. Germline V CDR1 and CDR2: MNHEY, SVGEGT. CDR3 sequence: CASSFSRTSLSTDTQYF.

This chain uses TRBV15 with TRBJ1-2. Germline V lookup: CDR1 LNHNV, CDR2 YYDKDF (reference sequence). The CDR3 sequence is 17 residues long. CDR3 in amino acids: CATSRDSMGIPHYGYTF.

This clonotype counts as medium-sized by frequency. The J gene is TRBJ2-7, the V gene TRBV27; without DNA, the TCRdb call of TRBD2 cannot be checked. The CDR3 has 15 amino acids. Germline CDR1 is MNHEY and CDR2 is SMNVEV (reference sequence). The CDR3 region is CASSSLQDPSYEQYF.

Frequency places this clonotype as medium-sized (0.01 to 0.1%). The gene calls are TRBV12-3 or TRBV12-4 and TRBJ2-1; TCRdb's D call of TRBD1 is untestable without DNA. This CDR3 contains 12 residues. The CDR3 sequence: CASSFPGAEQFF.

Its frequency marks this clonotype as medium-sized (0.01 to 0.1%). V and J are TRBV6-2 or TRBV6-3 and TRBJ2-1. CDR1 MNHEY and CDR2 SVGEGT come from the germline V gene. The CDR3 sequence is 12 residues long. The CDR3 is CASSRGSNEQFF.

The CDR3 region is CASSTAFYSNQPQHF. The genes are TRBV19 and TRBJ1-5. Germline loops: CDR1 LNHDA, CDR2 SQIVND (reference sequence). The CDR3 has 15 residues.

The chain combines TRBV30 with TRBJ1-4; the D gene TCRdb calls, TRBD1, cannot be checked with no DNA. Germline V gene data show CDR1 as GTSNPN and CDR2 as SVGIG (reference sequence). CDR3 size: 14 residues. The CDR3 here is CAWSIPGGPEKLFF.

Frequency places this clonotype as medium-sized. The chain uses TRBV5-4 and TRBJ2-7; TCRdb selects TRBD1, and the lack of DNA leaves this call unchecked. The CDR3 is 12 amino acids. Germline V CDR1 and CDR2: SGHNT, YYREEE (reference sequence). The CDR3 sequence is CASSKGAYEQYF.

Measured by frequency, this clonotype is medium-sized. The chain couples TRBV5-4 to TRBJ2-7; there is no DNA to check the TCRdb D call of TRBD2. CDR3 length equals 16 residues. Looked up from germline, CDR1 is SGHNT and CDR2 is YYREEE (reference sequence). The CDR3 region is CASSPWTSGPSYEQYF.